Each of the 24 T cell receptor beta chains below was sequenced from the same sample in a study of blood T cell repertoires in COVID-19. Assay: immunoSEQ multiplex PCR; the TCRdb copy retains only in-frame clones and omits some. This sample has under 500,000 clones; 80% to 90% occur once, and the top ten carry about 1.1%. The specimen sequenced was PBMCs or T cells enriched from blood (not recorded which). The receptor source for this set is a young man who had recovered from COVID-19.

This chain joins TRBV6-6 and TRBJ2-5; D gene uncertain. Trimming took off 6 bases at V and 2 bases at J, with 13 bases between the two ends. Germline CDR1 reads MNHNY; CDR2 reads SVGAGI (reference sequence). This CDR3 comprises 14 residues. The chain's CDR3 is CASSRYTPQETQYF. The CDR3 DNA follows: TGTGCCAGCAGCCGTTACACGCCGCAAGAGACCCAGTACTTC.

As regards this clone: Distinct nucleotide sequences in the sample also encode this CDR3. CDR3 DNA sequence: TGTGCCAGCAGTTCCCCAGGGCTAGCCTACGAGCAGTACTTC. This codes for CASSSPGLAYEQYF. The chain has TRBV6-5 and TRBJ2-7; D may be TRBD1 (5 bases). The CDR3 runs to 14 residues. The germline V gene has CDR1 MNHEY and CDR2 SVGAGI. V shed 4 bases and J shed 2 bases, with 12 bases lying between them.

The chain is built from TRBV7-9 and TRBJ1-2; D might be TRBD1 (6 bases). The CDR3 is made up of 15 amino acids. V was trimmed by 2 bases and J by 0 bases, leaving 10 bases between them. Per germline, CDR1 SEHNR and CDR2 FQNEAQ (reference sequence). The CDR3 loop is CASSLRQDSNYGYTF. In DNA, the CDR3 is TGTGCCAGCAGCTTAAGACAGGATTCTAACTATGGCTACACCTTC.

The gene calls are TRBV5-1 and TRBJ1-4; D remains ambiguous. The CDR3 is made up of 13 amino acids. Per the germline V gene, CDR1 is SGHRS and CDR2 is YFSETQ. Trimming left V 2 bases short and J 12 bases short, with 14 bases between. The DNA of the CDR3 is TGCGCCAGCAGCTTCTCGACCAGGCAGGAACTGTTTTTT. Protein: CASSFSTRQELFF.

The rearrangement links TRBV4-1 to TRBJ1-5; D is perhaps TRBD1 (6 bases). V lost 0 bases and J 0 bases, leaving 12 bases between the germline ends. Germline values: CDR1 MGHRA, CDR2 YSYEKL. The CDR3 has 17 amino acids. In DNA, the CDR3 is TGCGCCAGCAGCCAAGACGGGGGGCAGCTTAGCAATCAGCCCCAGCATTTT. Protein sequence: CASSQDGGQLSNQPQHF.

The chain joins TRBV10-3 to TRBJ2-4; D uncertain. V gave up 3 bases and J gave up 5 bases, with 20 bases separating them. This CDR3 is built from 17 residues. In germline, CDR1 is ENHRY, CDR2 SYGVKD. CDR3 nucleotides: TGTGCCATCAGTGACCCGGCGGCTACCTCCGCCCAAAACATTCAGTACTTC. Its protein product is CAISDPAATSAQNIQYF.

The V gene is TRBV4-2, the J gene TRBJ2-3; 7 bases fit TRBD2. This CDR3 has 15 residues. The trim removed 2 bases at V and 2 bases at J, leaving 4 bases unmatched. Germline assignment: CDR1 LGHNA and CDR2 YNFKEQ. The CDR3: CASSQRAGSTDTQYF. The CDR3 DNA sequence: TGTGCCAGCAGCCAACGAGCGGGATCCACAGATACGCAGTATTTT.

The gene calls are TRBV5-1 and TRBJ2-5, with a weak D call TRBD1 (5 bases). The CDR3 runs to 14 residues. Trimming cost V 4 bases and J 2 bases, with 12 bases left between them. The germline V gene encodes CDR1 SGHRS and CDR2 YFSETQ. CDR3 region: CASSPSAGQETQYF. Written as DNA, the CDR3 is TGCGCCAGCAGCCCCTCGGCAGGGCAAGAGACCCAGTACTTC.

The V and J genes are TRBV27 and TRBJ2-1, with TRBD2 matching over 14 bases. The trim removed 0 bases at V and 3 bases at J, leaving 13 bases unmatched. Per the germline V gene, CDR1 is MNHEY and CDR2 is SMNVEV (reference sequence). There are 21 residues in the CDR3. The CDR3: CASSLSGRLAGGPGDYNEQFF. As DNA, the CDR3 is TGTGCCAGCAGTTTATCGGGCCGACTAGCGGGAGGGCCCGGGGACTACAATGAGCAGTTCTTC.

This clone has only a few counts. J is TRBJ1-5 and V is TRBV12-3 or TRBV12-4, with a weak D call TRBD1 (6 bases). V was clipped by 5 bases and J by 5 bases, with 10 bases between them. This CDR3 is built from 13 residues. CDR3 region: CASSRDMYQPQHF. For the CDR3, the DNA is TGTGCCAGCAGTAGGGACATGTATCAGCCCCAGCATTTT.

The chain joins TRBV5-1 to TRBJ1-4, with 7 nucleotides matching TRBD1. Losses at the gene ends were 2 bases for V and 8 bases for J; bases not matched to a gene: 6. Looked up from germline, CDR1 is SGHRS and CDR2 is YFSETQ. This CDR3 spans 14 amino acids. The CDR3 is CASSFTGEGEKLFF. DNA of the CDR3: TGCGCCAGCAGCTTTACAGGGGAAGGGGAAAAACTGTTTTTT.

V is TRBV7-9 and J is TRBJ2-5; 11 nucleotides match TRBD2. There are 14 residues in the CDR3. V lost 7 bases, J lost 5 bases, and 6 bases stayed unmatched. Looked up from germline, CDR1 is SEHNR and CDR2 is FQNEAQ (reference sequence). The CDR3 bases are TGTGCCAGCATGGAACTAGCGGGAGATGAGACCCAGTACTTC. Protein sequence: CASMELAGDETQYF.

V and J are TRBV9 and TRBJ1-3; tentative D call: TRBD1 (6 bases). The V gene lost 1 base and the J gene lost 4 bases, with 18 bases spanning the gap. Per germline, CDR1 SGDLS and CDR2 YYNGEE. CDR3 size: 17 residues. The CDR3 bases are TGTGCCAGCAGCGTACAAGTGGGGGGGCTCGGCGGAAACACCATATATTTT. Protein product: CASSVQVGGLGGNTIYF.

The chain joins TRBV18 to TRBJ2-7; D is perhaps TRBD2 (7 bases). The CDR3 extends over 16 amino acids. The ends were cut back, 4 bases at V and 5 bases at J, with 21 bases in the middle. Per germline, CDR1 KGHSH and CDR2 LQKENI. In DNA form, the CDR3 reads TGTGCCAGCTCACTGAACGCGGGGGCCCGACAGAACGAGCAGTACTTC. Protein: CASSLNAGARQNEQYF.

The CDR3, as DNA: TGTGCCAGCACGGGAGGGCTCTGGGAGACCCAGTACTTC. Translating it yields CASTGGLWETQYF. This chain uses TRBV12-3 or TRBV12-4 with TRBJ2-5, with 8 nucleotides matching TRBD2. V trimming: 7 bases; J trimming: 5 bases; junction bases outside the gene matches: 6. This CDR3 region has 13 residues.

The V and J genes are TRBV11-2 and TRBJ1-1; D unclear. The V and J ends lost 3 bases and 3 bases respectively, with 11 bases between them. From germline, CDR1 is SGHAT and CDR2 FQNNGV. The CDR3 extends over 14 amino acids. CDR3 nucleotide sequence: TGTGCCAGCAGCTTCAGTCGCGGATACACTGAAGCTTTCTTT. This gives the protein CASSFSRGYTEAFF.

This clone was seen a single time. The chain employs TRBV7-3 and TRBJ2-1; TRBD2 matches 12 bases. The CDR3 length is 21 residues. Unmatched junction bases numbered 17, after V lost 0 bases and J lost 5 bases. The germline V gene has CDR1 SGHTA and CDR2 FQGTGA. CDR3 coding DNA: TGTGCCAGCAGCTTAACTGCATCGGCTAGCGGGAGGGCCTATGATGACAATGAGCAGTTCTTC. Residues: CASSLTASASGRAYDDNEQFF.

The CDR3 region has the DNA TGTGCCAGCAGCCGCCCAGGGGGCAATGAGCAGTTCTTC. Translating it yields CASSRPGGNEQFF. The rearrangement links TRBV11-3 to TRBJ2-1; 7 bases align to TRBD1. CDR1 SGHNT and CDR2 YENEEA come from the germline V gene. The CDR3 extends over 13 amino acids. The junction had 4 bases not matched to a gene; V was cut back by 5 bases and J by 6 bases. The whole variable domain, filled in from reference TRBV11-3 and TRBJ2-1, reads EAGVVQSPRYKIIEKKQPVAFWCNPISGHNTLYWYLQNLGQGPELLIRYENEEAVDDSQLPKDRFSAERLKGVDSTLKIQPAELGDSAVYLCASSRPGGNEQFFGPGTRLTVL.

This clone was counted once. The rearrangement uses TRBV10-2 and TRBJ2-6; 7 bases align to TRBD1. The CDR3 has 17 residues. Trimming took 9 bases from V and 2 from J; bases not matched to a gene: 13. The germline CDR1 and CDR2 sequences are WSHSY and SAAADI. In DNA, the CDR3 is TGCGCCAGGAAAAGACAGGGAATTTTCCCTGGGGCCAACGTCCTGACTTTC. As protein: CARKRQGIFPGANVLTF.

The rearrangement joins TRBV9 to TRBJ2-2; 14 bases map to TRBD2. V shed 2 bases, J shed 7 bases, and the junction held 1 base outside the gene matches. The V gene's germline CDR1 is SGDLS and CDR2 YYNGEE. CDR3 length equals 15 residues. The CDR3 here is CASSVGLAGVGELFF. CDR3 nucleotides: TGTGCCAGCAGCGTGGGACTAGCGGGAGTCGGGGAGCTGTTTTTT.

The V gene is TRBV30, the J gene TRBJ1-5; TRBD1 aligns across 9 bases. The CDR3 totals 15 residues. The ends lost 0 bases at V and 1 base at J; junction bases unmatched: 1. Germline loops: CDR1 GTSNPN, CDR2 SVGIG (reference sequence). CDR3 loop: CAWSVQGASNQPQHF. For the CDR3, the DNA is TGTGCCTGGAGTGTACAGGGGGCAAGCAATCAGCCCCAGCATTTT.

The chain combines TRBV5-1 with TRBJ2-1, with 8 bases matching TRBD1. V shed 0 bases, J shed 5 bases, and the junction held 1 base outside the gene matches. The CDR3 has 14 amino acids. Germline CDR1 is SGHRS and CDR2 is YFSETQ. CDR3 protein: CASSLGTGNNEQFF. CDR3 coding DNA: TGCGCCAGCAGCTTGGGGACAGGGAACAATGAGCAGTTCTTC.

The chain has TRBV4-1 and TRBJ2-7, with TRBD2 matching 8 bases. CDR3 size: 14 residues. In germline, CDR1 is MGHRA, CDR2 YSYEKL. The ends lost 4 bases at V and 3 bases at J; junction bases unmatched: 5. The CDR3 DNA follows: TGCGCCAGCAGCCTAGGTAGCGGGAACTACGAGCAGTACTTC. Amino acid sequence: CASSLGSGNYEQYF.

This clone came up once. The rearrangement joins TRBV19 to TRBJ2-1, with TRBD2 matching 8 bases. CDR3 length: 14 amino acids. CDR1 is LNHDA, CDR2 SQIVND, per germline (reference sequence). J was trimmed by 5 bases and V by 5 bases; bases with no gene match: 5. The CDR3 is CASSATSGNNEQFF. The CDR3 DNA reads TGTGCCAGTAGTGCCACTAGCGGCAACAATGAGCAGTTCTTC.